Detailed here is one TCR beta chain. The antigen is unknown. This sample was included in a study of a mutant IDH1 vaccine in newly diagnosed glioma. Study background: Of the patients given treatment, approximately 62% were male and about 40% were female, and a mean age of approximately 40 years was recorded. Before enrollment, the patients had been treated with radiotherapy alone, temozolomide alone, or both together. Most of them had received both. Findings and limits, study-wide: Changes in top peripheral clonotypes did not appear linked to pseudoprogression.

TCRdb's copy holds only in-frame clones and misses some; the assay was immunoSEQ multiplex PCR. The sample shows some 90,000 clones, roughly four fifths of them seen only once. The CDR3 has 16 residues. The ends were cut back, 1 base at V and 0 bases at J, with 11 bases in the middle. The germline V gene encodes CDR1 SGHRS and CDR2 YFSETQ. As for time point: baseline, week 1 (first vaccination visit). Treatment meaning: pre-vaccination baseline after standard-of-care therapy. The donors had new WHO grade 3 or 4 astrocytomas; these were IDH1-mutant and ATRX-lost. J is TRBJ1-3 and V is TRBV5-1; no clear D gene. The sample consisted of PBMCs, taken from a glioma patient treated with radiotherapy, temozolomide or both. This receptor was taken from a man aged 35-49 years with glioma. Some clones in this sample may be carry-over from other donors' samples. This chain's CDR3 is CASSLNSRSSGNTIYF. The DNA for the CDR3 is TGCGCCAGCAGCTTGAATTCCCGGAGCTCTGGAAACACCATATATTTT.